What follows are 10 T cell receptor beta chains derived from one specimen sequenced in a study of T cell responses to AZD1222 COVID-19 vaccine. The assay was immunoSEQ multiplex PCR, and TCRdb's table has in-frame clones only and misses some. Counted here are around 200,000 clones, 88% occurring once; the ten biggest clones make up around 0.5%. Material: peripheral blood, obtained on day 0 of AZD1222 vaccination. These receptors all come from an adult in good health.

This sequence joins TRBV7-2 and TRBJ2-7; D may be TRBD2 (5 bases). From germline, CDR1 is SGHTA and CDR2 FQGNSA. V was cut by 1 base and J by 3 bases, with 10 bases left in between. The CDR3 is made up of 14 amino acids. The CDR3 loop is CASSLGWGVYEQYF. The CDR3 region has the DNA TGTGCCAGCAGCTTAGGGTGGGGAGTCTACGAGCAGTACTTC. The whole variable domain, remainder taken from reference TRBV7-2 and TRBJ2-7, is GAGVSQSPSNKVTEKGKDVELRCDPISGHTALYWYRQSLGQGLEFLIYFQGNSAPDKSGLPSDRFSAERTGGSVSTLTIQRTQQEDSAVYLCASSLGWGVYEQYFGPGTRLTVT.

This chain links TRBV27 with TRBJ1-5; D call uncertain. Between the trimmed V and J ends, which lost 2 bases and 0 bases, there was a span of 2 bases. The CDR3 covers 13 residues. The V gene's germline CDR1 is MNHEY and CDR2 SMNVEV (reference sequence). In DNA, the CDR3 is TGTGCCAGCAGTTTAAGTAGCAATCAGCCCCAGCATTTT. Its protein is CASSLSSNQPQHF.

For the CDR3, the DNA is TGTGCCATCAGTGAGTCGAACAGTAACTATGGCTACACCTTC. Translation: CAISESNSNYGYTF. The genes are TRBV10-3 and TRBJ1-2; D is uncertain. Trimming removed 0 bases at V and 1 base at J, with 6 bases between. The germline V gene encodes CDR1 ENHRY and CDR2 SYGVKD. The CDR3 contains 14 residues.

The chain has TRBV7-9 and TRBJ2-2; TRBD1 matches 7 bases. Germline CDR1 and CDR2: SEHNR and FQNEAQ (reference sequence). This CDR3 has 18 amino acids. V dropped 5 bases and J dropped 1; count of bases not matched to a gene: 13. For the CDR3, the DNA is TGTGCCAGCAGCCGGATTCGAACAGGGGCCTTGAACACCGGGGAGCTGTTTTTT. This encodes CASSRIRTGALNTGELFF.

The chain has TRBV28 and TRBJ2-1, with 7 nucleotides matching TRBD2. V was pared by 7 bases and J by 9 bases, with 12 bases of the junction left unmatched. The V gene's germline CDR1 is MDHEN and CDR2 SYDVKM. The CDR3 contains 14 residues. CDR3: CASKREMLAGEQFF. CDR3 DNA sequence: TGTGCCAGCAAACGGGAGATGTTAGCGGGTGAGCAGTTCTTC.

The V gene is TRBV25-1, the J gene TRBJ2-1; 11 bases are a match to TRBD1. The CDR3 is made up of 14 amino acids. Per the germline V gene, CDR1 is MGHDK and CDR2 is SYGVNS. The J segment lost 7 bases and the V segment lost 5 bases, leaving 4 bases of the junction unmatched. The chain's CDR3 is CASSRDRGLNEQFF. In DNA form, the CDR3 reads TGTGCCAGCAGTAGGGACAGGGGGTTGAATGAGCAGTTCTTC.

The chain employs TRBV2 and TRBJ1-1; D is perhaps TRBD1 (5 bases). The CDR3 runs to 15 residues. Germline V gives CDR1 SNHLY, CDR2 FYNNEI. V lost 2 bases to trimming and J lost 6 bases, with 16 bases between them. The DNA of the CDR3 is TGTGCCAGCAGTGAAAGCGGAGCCAGGGACGCTGAAGCTTTCTTT. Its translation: CASSESGARDAEAFF. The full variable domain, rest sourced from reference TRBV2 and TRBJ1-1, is EPEVTQTPSHQVTQMGQEVILRCVPISNHLYFYWYRQILGQKVEFLVSFYNNEISEKSEIFDDQFSVERPDGSNFTLKIRSTKLEDSAMYFCASSESGARDAEAFFGQGTRLTVV.

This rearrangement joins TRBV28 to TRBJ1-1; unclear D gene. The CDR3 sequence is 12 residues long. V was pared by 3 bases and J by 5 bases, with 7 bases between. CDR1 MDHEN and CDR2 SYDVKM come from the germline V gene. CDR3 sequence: CASSFMGTEAFF. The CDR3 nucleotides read TGTGCCAGCAGTTTCATGGGAACTGAAGCTTTCTTT.

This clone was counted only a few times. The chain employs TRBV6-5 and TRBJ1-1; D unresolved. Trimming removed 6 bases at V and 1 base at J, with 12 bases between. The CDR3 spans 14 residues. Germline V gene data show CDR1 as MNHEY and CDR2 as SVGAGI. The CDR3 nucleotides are TGTGCCAGCAGCCTAATGTACGGGAACACTGAAGCTTTCTTT. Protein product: CASSLMYGNTEAFF.

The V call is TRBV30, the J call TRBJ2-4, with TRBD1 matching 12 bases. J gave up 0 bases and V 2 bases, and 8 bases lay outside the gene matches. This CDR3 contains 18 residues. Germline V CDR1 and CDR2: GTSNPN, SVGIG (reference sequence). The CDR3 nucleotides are TGTGCCTGGAGTCAATGGGACAGGGGGCTGGTAGCCAAAAACATTCAGTACTTC. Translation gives CAWSQWDRGLVAKNIQYF.